This T cell receptor beta chain was observed in a study of blood T cell repertoires in COVID-19. Across the whole study: The study drew acute and convalescent COVID-19 samples from the United States, Italy and Spain. T cells, B-cell-depleted T cells, or PBMCs supplied cDNA or gDNA.

Trimming took 3 bases from V and 4 from J, leaving 6 bases between them. In germline, CDR1 is SGHVS, CDR2 FNYEAQ. CDR3 length: 12 residues. Authors' analysis steps: Reference gene primer amplification gave estimated nucleated cell counts. Profiled with immunoSEQ multiplex PCR; TCRdb holds only in-frame clones, not every one. That table supplies the V and J calls and clone size; D and trimming were determined from the DNA. Of around 59,000 clones listed, more than 75% are singletons. This TCR was recovered from a man at least 80 years old with acute or convalescent COVID-19. The sequencing input was peripheral blood. The rearrangement uses TRBV7-6 and TRBJ1-1; D ambiguous. The CDR3 region is CASSFPGTEAFF. The DNA for the CDR3 is TGTGCCAGCAGCTTCCCAGGCACTGAAGCTTTCTTT.